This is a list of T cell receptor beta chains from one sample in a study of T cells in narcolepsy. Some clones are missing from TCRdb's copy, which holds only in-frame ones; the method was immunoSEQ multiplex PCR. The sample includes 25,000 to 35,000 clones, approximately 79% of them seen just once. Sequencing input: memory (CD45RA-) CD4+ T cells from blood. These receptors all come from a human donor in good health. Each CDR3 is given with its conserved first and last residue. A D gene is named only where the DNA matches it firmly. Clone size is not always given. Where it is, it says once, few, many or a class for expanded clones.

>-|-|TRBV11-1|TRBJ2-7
TGTGCCAGCAGCTCCAGAGGTCAATTCTACGAGCAGTACTTC
CASSSRGQFYEQYF
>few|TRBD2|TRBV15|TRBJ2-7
TGTGCCACCAGCAGAGGGACTAGCGGGAGAAGGGGGGGGTCCGAGCAGTACTTC
CATSRGTSGRRGGSEQYF
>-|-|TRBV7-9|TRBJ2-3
TGTGCCAGCAGCTCGAGAGCTACCCGGAGGAACACAGATACGCAGTATTTT
CASSSRATRRNTDTQYF
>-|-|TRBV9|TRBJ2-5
TGTGCCAGCAGCGTAGACTCGGGAGAGACCCAGTACTTC
CASSVDSGETQYF
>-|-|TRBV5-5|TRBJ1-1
TGTGCCAGCAGCTCCGCCCTCGTTCCGAACACTGAAGCTTTCTTT
CASSSALVPNTEAFF
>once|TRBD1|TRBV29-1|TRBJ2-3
TGCAGCGTTGATCCAGGGGGTACGCAGTATTTT
CSVDPGGTQYF
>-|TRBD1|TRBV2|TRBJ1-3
TGTGCCAGCAGACGACAGGGCGGGGGCTCTGGAAACACCATATATTTT
CASRRQGGGSGNTIYF
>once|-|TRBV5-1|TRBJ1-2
TGCGCCAGCAGCCGTGACCCGGCTGACTATGGCTACACCTTC
CASSRDPADYGYTF
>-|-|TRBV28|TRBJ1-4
TGTGCCAGCAGTGTTGGGGGCAACTTCGAAAAACTGTTTTTT
CASSVGGNFEKLFF
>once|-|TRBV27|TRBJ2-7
TGTGCCAGCAAGGGGAGCAGTGCGTACGAGCAGTACTTC
CASKGSSAYEQYF
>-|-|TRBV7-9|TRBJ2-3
TGTGCCAGCACCGCAGAGACAGATACGCAGTATTTT
CASTAETDTQYF
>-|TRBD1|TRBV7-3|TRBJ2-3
TGTGCCAGCAGCCCCATGGCGACAGGGTCGGCAGATACGCAGTATTTT
CASSPMATGSADTQYF
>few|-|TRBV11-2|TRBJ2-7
TGTGCCAGCAGCCGACAGAGTACCTACGAGCAGTACTTC
CASSRQSTYEQYF
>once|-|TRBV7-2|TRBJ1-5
TGTGCCAGCAGCACCCTAGGGCAGGGGAGACAGCCCCAGCATTTT
CASSTLGQGRQPQHF
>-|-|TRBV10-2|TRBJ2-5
TGCGCCAGCACCCCCCCAGGGTCAGAGACCCAGTACTTC
CASTPPGSETQYF
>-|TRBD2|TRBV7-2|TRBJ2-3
TGTGCCAGCAGCTTAAGAGCGGGGGGGCGGCGTCGCACAGATACGCAGTATTTT
CASSLRAGGRRRTDTQYF
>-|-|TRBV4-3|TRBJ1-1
TGCGCCAGCAGCCAAGTTAGGGGCACTGAAGCTTTCTTT
CASSQVRGTEAFF
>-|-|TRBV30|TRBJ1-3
TGTGCCTGGAGTGCCTCCCCGACGGCTGGCTCTGGAAACACCATATATTTT
CAWSASPTAGSGNTIYF
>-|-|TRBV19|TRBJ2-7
TGTGCCAGTAGGGGCGGAGGGAACTATCGCTACGAGCAGTACTTC
CASRGGGNYRYEQYF
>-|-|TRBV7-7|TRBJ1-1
TGTGCCAGCAGCCAGAGTAACAGGCCCGAATCAAACACTGAAGCTTTCTTT
CASSQSNRPESNTEAFF
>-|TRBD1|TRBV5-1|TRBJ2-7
TGCGCCAGCAGCTTGGAACAGGGGACCTTTTACGAGCAGTACTTC
CASSLEQGTFYEQYF
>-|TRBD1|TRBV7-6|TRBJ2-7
TGTGCCAGCAGCCATACCGGGACAGGGACTCGTATTGGCCACGAGCAGTACTTC
CASSHTGTGTRIGHEQYF
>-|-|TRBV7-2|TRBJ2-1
TGTGCCAGCAGCTTAGGTGATGAGTACAATGAGCAGTTCTTC
CASSLGDEYNEQFF
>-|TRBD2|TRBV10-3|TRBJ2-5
TGTGCCATCAGTGAGTCCCAGCGGGGGGGCCGAGAGACCCAGTACTTC
CAISESQRGGRETQYF
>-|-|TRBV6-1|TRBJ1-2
TGTGCCAGCAGTGAAAGGGTGGGCTATGGCTACACCTTC
CASSERVGYGYTF
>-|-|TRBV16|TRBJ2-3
TGTGCCAGCACCCACGGGATCCGCACAGATACGCAGTATTTT
CASTHGIRTDTQYF
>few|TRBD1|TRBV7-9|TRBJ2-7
TGTGCCAGCAGCGAGATGGGACAGGGTCCCTACGAGCAGTACTTC
CASSEMGQGPYEQYF
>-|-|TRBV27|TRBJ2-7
TGTGCCAGCAGTGCGGATAACTACGAGCAGTACTTC
CASSADNYEQYF
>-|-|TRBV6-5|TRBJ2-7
TGTGCCAGCAGTTACTCCCCAGGGGAGGGCGAGCAGTACTTC
CASSYSPGEGEQYF
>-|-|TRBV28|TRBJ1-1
TGTGCCAGCAGTCCCCTCGTAATGACAGATGAAGCTTTCTTT
CASSPLVMTDEAFF
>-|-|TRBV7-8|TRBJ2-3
TGTGCCAGCAGCTTAGCGCGGACACACACAGATACGCAGTATTTT
CASSLARTHTDTQYF
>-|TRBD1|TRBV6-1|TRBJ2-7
TGTGCCAGCAGAGCCCCGGGACAGGGGAGTTACGAGCAGTACTTC
CASRAPGQGSYEQYF
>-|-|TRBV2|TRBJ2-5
TGTGCCAGCAGTTCCGAAGAGACCCAGTACTTC
CASSSEETQYF
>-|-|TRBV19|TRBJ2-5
TGTGCCAGTAGTAAAATTACAGGGTTCGATGAGACCCAGTACTTC
CASSKITGFDETQYF
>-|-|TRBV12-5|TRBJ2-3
TGTGCTAGTGGTTCCAACACAGATACGCAGTATTTT
CASGSNTDTQYF
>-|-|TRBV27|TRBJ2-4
TGTGCCAGCAGTATCCGGGATAAAAACATTCAGTACTTC
CASSIRDKNIQYF
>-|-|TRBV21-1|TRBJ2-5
TGTGCCAGCAGCAAAGGTCACTGGCAGGCCCCGGAGACCCAGTACTTC
CASSKGHWQAPETQYF
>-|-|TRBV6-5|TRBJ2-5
TGTGCCAGCAGTTACTCGTACAGGGCGCCCCAGACCCAGTACTTC
CASSYSYRAPQTQYF
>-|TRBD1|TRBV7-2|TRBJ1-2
TGTGCCAGCAGCGGCACGGCGGGACAGGGGAATGGCTACACCTTC
CASSGTAGQGNGYTF
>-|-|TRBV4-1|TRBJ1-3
TGCGCCAGCAGCCCTCCCGGGCTGGACACCATATATTTT
CASSPPGLDTIYF
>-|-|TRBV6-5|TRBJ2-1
TGTGCCAGCAGTACTCTGGGGGGAAACTACAATGAGCAGTTCTTC
CASSTLGGNYNEQFF
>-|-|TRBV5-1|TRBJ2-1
TGCGCCAGCAGTCTGGACCACGGCTCCTACAATGAGCAGTTCTTC
CASSLDHGSYNEQFF
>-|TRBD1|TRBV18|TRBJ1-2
TGTGCCAGCTCAGCCACAGGGGACTATGGCTACACCTTC
CASSATGDYGYTF
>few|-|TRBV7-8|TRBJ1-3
TGTGCCAGCAGCTTACAGCGGTTCTCTGGAAACACCATATATTTT
CASSLQRFSGNTIYF
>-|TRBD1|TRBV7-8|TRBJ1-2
TGTGCCAGCAGCTTAGCGCTTCGACTCAGGGGGCGAGATGGCTACACCTTC
CASSLALRLRGRDGYTF
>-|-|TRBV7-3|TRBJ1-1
TGTGCCAGCAGCGATAAGGGACGCTTGAACACTGAAGCTTTCTTT
CASSDKGRLNTEAFF
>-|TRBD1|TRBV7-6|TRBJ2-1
TGTGCCAGCAGCTTAGAGGGGGCCAGGTCCTACAATGAGCAGTTCTTC
CASSLEGARSYNEQFF
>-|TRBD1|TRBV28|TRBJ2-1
TGTGCCAGCAGGCGACAGGGGGCGCAGGATGAGCAGTTCTTC
CASRRQGAQDEQFF